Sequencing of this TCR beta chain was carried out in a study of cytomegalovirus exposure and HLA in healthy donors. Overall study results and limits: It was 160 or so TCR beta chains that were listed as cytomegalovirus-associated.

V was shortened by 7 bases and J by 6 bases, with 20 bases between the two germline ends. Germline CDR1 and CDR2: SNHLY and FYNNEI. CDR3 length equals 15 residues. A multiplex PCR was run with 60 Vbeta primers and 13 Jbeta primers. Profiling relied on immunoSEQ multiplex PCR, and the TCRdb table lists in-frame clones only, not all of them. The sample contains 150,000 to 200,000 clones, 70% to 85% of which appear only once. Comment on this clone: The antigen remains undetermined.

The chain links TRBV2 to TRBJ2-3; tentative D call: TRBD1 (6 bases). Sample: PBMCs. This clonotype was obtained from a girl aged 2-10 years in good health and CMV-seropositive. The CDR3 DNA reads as TGTGCCAGCAACCAGGCACAGGGCTTCGTGGATACGCAGTATTTT. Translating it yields CASNQAQGFVDTQYF. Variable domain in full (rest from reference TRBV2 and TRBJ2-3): EPEVTQTPSHQVTQMGQEVILRCVPISNHLYFYWYRQILGQKVEFLVSFYNNEISEKSEIFDDQFSVERPDGSNFTLKIRSTKLEDSAMYFCASNQAQGFVDTQYFGPGTRLTVL.